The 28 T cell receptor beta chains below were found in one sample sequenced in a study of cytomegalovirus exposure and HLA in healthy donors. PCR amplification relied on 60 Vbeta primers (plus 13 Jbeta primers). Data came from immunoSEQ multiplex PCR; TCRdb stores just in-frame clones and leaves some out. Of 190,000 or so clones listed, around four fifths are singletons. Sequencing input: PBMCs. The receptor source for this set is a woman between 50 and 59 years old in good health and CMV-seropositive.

CDR3 bases: TGTGCCAGCAGCTCTCAACGCGCTGATACGCAGTATTTT. Translated: CASSSQRADTQYF. The genes are TRBV7-8 and TRBJ2-3, with D uncertain. The CDR3 has 13 residues. V lost 4 bases, J lost 6 bases, and 11 bases lay in between. Germline loops: CDR1 SGHVS, CDR2 FQNEAQ.

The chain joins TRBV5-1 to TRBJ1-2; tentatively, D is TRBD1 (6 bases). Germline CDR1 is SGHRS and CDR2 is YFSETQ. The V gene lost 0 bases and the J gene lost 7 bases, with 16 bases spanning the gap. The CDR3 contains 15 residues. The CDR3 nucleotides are TGCGCCAGCAGCTTGGGTACAGGGAAAAAGAGTGGCTACACCTTC. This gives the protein CASSLGTGKKSGYTF.

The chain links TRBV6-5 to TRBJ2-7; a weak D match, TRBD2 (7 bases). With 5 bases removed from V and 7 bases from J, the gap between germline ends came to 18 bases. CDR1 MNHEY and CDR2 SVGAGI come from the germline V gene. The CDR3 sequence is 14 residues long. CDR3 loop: CASSPRGGAREQYF. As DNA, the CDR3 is TGTGCCAGCAGTCCGCGTGGGGGGGCCAGGGAGCAGTACTTC.

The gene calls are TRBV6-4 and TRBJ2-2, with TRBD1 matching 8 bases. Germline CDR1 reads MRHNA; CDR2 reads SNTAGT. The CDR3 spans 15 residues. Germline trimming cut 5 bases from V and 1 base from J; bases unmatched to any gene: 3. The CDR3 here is CASSRDRQNTGELFF. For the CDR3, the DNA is TGTGCCAGCAGTCGGGACAGGCAGAACACCGGGGAGCTGTTTTTT.

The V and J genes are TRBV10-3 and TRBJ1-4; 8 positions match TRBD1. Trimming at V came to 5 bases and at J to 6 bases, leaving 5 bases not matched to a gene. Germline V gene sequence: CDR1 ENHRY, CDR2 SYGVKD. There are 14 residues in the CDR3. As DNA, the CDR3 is TGTGCCATCAGTATCAGGGGGCTGGATGAAAAACTGTTTTTT. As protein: CAISIRGLDEKLFF.

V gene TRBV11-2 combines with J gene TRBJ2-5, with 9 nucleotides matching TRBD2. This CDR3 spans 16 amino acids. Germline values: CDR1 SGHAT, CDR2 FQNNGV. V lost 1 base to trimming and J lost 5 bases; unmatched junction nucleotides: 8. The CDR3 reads CASSLGSSGRFETQYF. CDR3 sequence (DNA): TGTGCCAGCAGCTTAGGGAGTAGCGGGAGATTCGAGACCCAGTACTTC.

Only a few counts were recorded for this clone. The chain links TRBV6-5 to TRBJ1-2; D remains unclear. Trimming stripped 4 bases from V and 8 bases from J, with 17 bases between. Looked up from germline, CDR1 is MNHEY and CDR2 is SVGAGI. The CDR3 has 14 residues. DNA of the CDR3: TGTGCCAGCAGTTCAATAACCGACTTACGGGGCTACACCTTC. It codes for CASSSITDLRGYTF.

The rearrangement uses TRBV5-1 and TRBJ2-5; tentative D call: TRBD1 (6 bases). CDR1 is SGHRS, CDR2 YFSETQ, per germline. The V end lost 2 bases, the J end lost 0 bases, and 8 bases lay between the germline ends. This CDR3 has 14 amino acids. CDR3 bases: TGCGCCAGCAGCTTACAGGGCCACCAAGAGACCCAGTACTTC. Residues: CASSLQGHQETQYF. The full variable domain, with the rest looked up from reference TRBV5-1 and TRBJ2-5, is KAGVTQTPRYLIKTRGQQVTLSCSPISGHRSVSWYQQTPGQGLQFLFEYFSETQRNKGNFPGRFSGRQFSNSRSEMNVSTLELGDSALYLCASSLQGHQETQYFGPGTRLLVL.

For the CDR3, the DNA is TGTGCCAGCAGTTTAGGGACAGGGGGCTATGGCTACACCTTC. This translates into CASSLGTGGYGYTF. The chain has TRBV28 and TRBJ1-2, with 11 bases that match TRBD1. V lost 2 bases, J lost 4 bases, and 0 bases stayed unmatched. This CDR3 region has 14 residues. The germline V gene encodes CDR1 MDHEN and CDR2 SYDVKM.

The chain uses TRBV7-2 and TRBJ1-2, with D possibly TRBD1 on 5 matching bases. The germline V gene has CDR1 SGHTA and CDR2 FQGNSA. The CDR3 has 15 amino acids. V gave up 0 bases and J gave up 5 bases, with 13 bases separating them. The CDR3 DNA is TGTGCCAGCAGCTTAGCCAGGGTCGGGGGGTATGGCTACACCTTC. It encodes CASSLARVGGYGYTF.

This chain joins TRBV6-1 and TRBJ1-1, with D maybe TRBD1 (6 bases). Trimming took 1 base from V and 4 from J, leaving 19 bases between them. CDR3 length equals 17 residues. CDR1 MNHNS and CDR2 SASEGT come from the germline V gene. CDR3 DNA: TGTGCCAGCAGTGAAGAGAGGGGGGCGCGGGGGAGCACTGAAGCTTTCTTT. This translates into CASSEERGARGSTEAFF.

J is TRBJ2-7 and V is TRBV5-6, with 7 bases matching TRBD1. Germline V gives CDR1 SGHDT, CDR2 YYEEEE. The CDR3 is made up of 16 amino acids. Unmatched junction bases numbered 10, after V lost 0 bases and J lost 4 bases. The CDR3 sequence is CASSLERYRGAYEQYF. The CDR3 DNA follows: TGTGCCAGCAGCTTGGAGCGTTACAGGGGAGCTTACGAGCAGTACTTC.

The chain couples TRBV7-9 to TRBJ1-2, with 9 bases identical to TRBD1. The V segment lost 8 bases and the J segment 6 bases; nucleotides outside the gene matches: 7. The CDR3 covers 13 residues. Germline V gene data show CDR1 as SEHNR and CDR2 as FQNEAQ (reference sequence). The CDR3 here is CASRETGGNGYTF. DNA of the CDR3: TGTGCCAGCCGGGAAACAGGGGGCAATGGCTACACCTTC.

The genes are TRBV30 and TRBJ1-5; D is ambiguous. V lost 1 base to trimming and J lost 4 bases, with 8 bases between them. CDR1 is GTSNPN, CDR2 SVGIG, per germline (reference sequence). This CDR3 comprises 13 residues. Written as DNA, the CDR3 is TGTGCCTGGAGTGATCAGTTAAATCAGCCCCAGCATTTT. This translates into CAWSDQLNQPQHF.

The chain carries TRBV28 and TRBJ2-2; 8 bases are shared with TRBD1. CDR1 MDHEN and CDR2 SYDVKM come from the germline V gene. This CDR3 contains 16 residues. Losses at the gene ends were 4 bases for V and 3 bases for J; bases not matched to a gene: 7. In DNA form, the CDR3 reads TGTGCCAGCAGTTCTCAGGGGGCGCGGGACACCGGGGAGCTGTTTTTT. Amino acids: CASSSQGARDTGELFF.

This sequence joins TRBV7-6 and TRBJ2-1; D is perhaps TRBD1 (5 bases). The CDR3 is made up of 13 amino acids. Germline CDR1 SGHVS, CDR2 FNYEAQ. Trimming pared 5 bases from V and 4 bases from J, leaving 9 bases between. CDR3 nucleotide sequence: TGTGCCAGCAGCCCCAGGGTTTACAATGAGCAGTTCTTC. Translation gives CASSPRVYNEQFF.

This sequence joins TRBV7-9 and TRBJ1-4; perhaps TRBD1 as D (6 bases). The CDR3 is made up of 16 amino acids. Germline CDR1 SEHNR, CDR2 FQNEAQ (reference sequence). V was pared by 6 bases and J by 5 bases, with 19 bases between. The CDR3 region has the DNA TGTGCCAGCAGTTTCGGGACAAATGCCCGAAATGAAAAACTGTTTTTT. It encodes CASSFGTNARNEKLFF.

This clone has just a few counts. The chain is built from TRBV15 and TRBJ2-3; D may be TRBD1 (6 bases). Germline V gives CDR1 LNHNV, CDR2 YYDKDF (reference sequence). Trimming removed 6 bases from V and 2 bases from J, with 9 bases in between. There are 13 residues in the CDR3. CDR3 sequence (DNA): TGTGCCACCAGACAGGGACCCACAGATACGCAGTATTTT. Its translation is CATRQGPTDTQYF.

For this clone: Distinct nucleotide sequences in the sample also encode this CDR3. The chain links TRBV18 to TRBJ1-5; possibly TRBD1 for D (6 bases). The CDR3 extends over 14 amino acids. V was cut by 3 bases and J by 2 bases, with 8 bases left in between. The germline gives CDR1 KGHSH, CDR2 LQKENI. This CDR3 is CASSPGAGNQPQHF. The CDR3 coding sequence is TGTGCCAGCTCACCGGGGGCAGGCAATCAGCCCCAGCATTTT.

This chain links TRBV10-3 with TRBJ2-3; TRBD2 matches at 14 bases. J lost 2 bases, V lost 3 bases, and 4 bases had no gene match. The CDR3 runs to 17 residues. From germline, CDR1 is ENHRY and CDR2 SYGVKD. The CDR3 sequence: CAISDRLAGGHTDTQYF. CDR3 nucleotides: TGTGCCATCAGTGATCGACTAGCGGGAGGGCACACAGATACGCAGTATTTT.

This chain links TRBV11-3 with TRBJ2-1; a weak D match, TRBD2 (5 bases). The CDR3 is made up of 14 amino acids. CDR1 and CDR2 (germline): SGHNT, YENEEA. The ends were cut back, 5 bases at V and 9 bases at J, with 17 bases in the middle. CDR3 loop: CASSPHTSRREQFF. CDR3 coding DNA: TGTGCCAGCAGCCCTCACACTAGTCGGCGTGAGCAGTTCTTC.

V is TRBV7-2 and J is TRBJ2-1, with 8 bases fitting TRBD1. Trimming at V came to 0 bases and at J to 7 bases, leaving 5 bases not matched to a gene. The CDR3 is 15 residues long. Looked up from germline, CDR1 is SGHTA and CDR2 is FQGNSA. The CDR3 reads CASSLAGTGFNEQFF. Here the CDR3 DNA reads TGTGCCAGCAGCTTAGCCGGGACAGGCTTTAATGAGCAGTTCTTC. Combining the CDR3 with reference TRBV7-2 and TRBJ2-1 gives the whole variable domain GAGVSQSPSNKVTEKGKDVELRCDPISGHTALYWYRQSLGQGLEFLIYFQGNSAPDKSGLPSDRFSAERTGGSVSTLTIQRTQQEDSAVYLCASSLAGTGFNEQFFGPGTRLTVL.

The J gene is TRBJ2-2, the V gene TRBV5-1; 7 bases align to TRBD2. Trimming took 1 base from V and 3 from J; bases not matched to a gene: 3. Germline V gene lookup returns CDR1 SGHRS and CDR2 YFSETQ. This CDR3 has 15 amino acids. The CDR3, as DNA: TGCGCCAGCAGCTTGCCGGGAGGTGACACCGGGGAGCTGTTTTTT. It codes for CASSLPGGDTGELFF.

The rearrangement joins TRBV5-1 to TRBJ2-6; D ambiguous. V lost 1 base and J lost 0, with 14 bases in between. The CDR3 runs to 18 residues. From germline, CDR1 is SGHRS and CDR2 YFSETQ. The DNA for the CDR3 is TGCGCCAGCAGCTTGATTGGGCCGGCGAGCTCTGGGGCCAACGTCCTGACTTTC. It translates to CASSLIGPASSGANVLTF.

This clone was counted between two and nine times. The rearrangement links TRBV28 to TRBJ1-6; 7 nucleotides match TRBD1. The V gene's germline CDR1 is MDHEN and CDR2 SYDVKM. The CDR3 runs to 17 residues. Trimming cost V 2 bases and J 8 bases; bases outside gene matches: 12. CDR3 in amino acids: CASSLPMTGSADSPLHF. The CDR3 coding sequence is TGTGCCAGCAGTTTACCCATGACAGGGAGTGCCGATTCACCCCTCCACTTT. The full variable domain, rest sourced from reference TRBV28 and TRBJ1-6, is DVKVTQSSRYLVKRTGEKVFLECVQDMDHENMFWYRQDPGLGLRLIYFSYDVKMKEKGDIPEGYSVSREKKERFSLILESASTNQTSMYLCASSLPMTGSADSPLHFGNGTRLTVT.

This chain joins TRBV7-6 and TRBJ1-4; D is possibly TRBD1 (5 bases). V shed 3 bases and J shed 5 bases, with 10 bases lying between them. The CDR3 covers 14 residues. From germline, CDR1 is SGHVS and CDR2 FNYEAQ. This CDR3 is CASSLGRMNEKLFF. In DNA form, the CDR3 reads TGTGCCAGCAGCTTGGGGCGGATGAATGAAAAACTGTTTTTT.

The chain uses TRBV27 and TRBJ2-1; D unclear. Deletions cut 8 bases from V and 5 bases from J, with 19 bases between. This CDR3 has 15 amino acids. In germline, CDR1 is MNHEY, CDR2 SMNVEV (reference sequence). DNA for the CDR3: TGTGCCAGCGCGTTGGGCAGGAATATTAACAATGAGCAGTTCTTC. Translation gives CASALGRNINNEQFF.

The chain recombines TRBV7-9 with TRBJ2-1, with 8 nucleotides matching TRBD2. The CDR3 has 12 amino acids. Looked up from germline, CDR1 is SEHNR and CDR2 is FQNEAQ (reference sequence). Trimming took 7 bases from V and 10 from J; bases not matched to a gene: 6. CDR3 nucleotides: TGTGCCAGCACCGGGCGACTAGCGGAGCAGTTCTTC. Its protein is CASTGRLAEQFF.